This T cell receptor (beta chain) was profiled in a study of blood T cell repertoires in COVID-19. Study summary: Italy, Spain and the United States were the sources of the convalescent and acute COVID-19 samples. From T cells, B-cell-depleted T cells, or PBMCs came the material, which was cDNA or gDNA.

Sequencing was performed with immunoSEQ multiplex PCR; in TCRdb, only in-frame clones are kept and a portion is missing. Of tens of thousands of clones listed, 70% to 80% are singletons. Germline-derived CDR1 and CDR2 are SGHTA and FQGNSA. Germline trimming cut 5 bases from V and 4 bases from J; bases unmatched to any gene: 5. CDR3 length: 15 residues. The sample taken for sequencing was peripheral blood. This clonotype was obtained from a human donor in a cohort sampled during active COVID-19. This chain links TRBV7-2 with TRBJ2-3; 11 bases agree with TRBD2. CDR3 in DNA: TGTGCCAGCAGCACCTTACTAGCGGGAGCAGATACGCAGTATTTT. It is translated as CASSTLLAGADTQYF.